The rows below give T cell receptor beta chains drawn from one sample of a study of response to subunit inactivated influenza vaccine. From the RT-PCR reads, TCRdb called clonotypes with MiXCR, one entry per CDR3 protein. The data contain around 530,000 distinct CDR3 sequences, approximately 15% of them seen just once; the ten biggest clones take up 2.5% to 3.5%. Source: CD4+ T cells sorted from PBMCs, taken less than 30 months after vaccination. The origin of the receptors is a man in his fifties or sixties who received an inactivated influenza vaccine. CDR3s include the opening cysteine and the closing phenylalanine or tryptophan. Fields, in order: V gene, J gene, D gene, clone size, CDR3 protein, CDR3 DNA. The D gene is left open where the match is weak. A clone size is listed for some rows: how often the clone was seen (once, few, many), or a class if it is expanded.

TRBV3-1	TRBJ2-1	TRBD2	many	CASSQDARWGTSGAPYNEQFF	TGTGCCAGCAGCCAAGATGCTAGGTGGGGGACTAGCGGGGCCCCCTACAATGAGCAGTTCTTC
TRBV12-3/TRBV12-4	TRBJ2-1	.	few	CASLADLLSYSEQFF	TGTGCCAGCTTAGCGGATTTACTATCCTACAGTGAGCAGTTCTTC
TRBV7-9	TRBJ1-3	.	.	CASSWGPSGNTIYF	TGTGCCAGCAGCTGGGGCCCCTCTGGAAACACCATATATTTT
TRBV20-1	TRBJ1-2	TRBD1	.	CSAPGTGDAYYGYTF	TGCAGTGCCCCCGGGACAGGGGACGCGTACTATGGCTACACCTTC
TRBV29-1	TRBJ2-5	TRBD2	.	CSARGERGPQETQYF	TGCAGCGCACGGGGGGAACGGGGCCCCCAAGAGACCCAGTACTTC
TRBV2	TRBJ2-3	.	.	CASIGSLTQYF	TGTGCCAGCATTGGATCCCTAACGCAGTATTTT
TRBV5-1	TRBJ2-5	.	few	CASSDGTGGGEETQYF	TGCGCCAGCAGCGATGGGACTGGCGGTGGGGAAGAGACCCAGTACTTC
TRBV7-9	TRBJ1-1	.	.	CASSLRPGANSEAFF	TGTGCCAGCAGCTTACGTCCAGGGGCTAACTCTGAAGCTTTCTTT
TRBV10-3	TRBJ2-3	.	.	CAISPQGGGTDTQYF	TGTGCCATCAGTCCCCAGGGGGGGGGCACAGATACGCAGTATTTT
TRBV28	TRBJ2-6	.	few	CASSSPAPPPLSGANVLTF	TGTGCCAGCAGTTCTCCAGCTCCTCCTCCTCTCTCTGGGGCCAACGTCCTGACTTTC
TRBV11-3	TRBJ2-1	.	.	CASSLPGGHYNEQFF	TGTGCCAGCAGCTTACCGGGGGGCCATTACAATGAGCAGTTCTTC
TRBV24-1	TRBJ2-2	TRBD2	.	CATSRTSGGLNTGELFF	TGTGCCACCAGTCGGACTAGCGGGGGACTGAACACCGGGGAGCTGTTTTTT
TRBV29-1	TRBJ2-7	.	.	CSVEKEGDEQYF	TGCAGCGTTGAAAAGGAAGGGGACGAGCAGTACTTC
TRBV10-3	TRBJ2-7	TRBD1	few	CAIRTGQGTKYEQYF	TGTGCCATCAGAACCGGACAGGGAACTAAATACGAGCAGTACTTC
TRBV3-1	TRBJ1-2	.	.	CASSQDERYGYTF	TGTGCCAGCAGCCAAGATGAGCGCTATGGCTACACCTTC
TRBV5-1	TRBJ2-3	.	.	CASSLRRAADTQYF	TGCGCCAGCAGCCTACGACGGGCGGCAGATACGCAGTATTTT
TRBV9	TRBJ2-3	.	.	CASSVIATIGTDTQYF	TGTGCCAGCAGCGTTATAGCGACCATAGGCACAGATACGCAGTATTTT
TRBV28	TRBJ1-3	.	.	CASKGGGGAYSGNTIYF	TGTGCCAGCAAGGGCGGCGGGGGGGCTTACTCTGGAAACACCATATATTTT
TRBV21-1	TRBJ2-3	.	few	CASRDWRTDTQYF	TGTGCCAGCAGGGACTGGAGGACAGATACGCAGTATTTT
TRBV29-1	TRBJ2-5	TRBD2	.	CTAGLAGETQYF	TGCACCGCGGGACTAGCAGGGGAGACCCAGTACTTC
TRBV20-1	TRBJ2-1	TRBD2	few	CSASGRGGRNEQFF	TGCAGTGCTAGCGGACGGGGGGGCCGCAATGAGCAGTTCTTC
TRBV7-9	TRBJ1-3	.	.	CASSLEGRGTFGNTIYF	TGTGCCAGCAGCTTAGAGGGCAGGGGAACGTTCGGAAACACCATATATTTT
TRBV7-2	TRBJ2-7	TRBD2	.	CASSLGVSGSYEQYF	TGTGCCAGCAGCTTAGGGGTTAGCGGGAGCTACGAGCAGTACTTC
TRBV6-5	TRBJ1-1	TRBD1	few	CASSYVQGARGTEAFF	TGTGCCAGCAGTTACGTTCAGGGGGCGCGAGGTACTGAAGCTTTCTTT
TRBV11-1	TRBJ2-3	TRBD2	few	CASSVRASGSWKITDTQYF	TGTGCCAGCAGTGTCCGGGCTAGCGGGAGCTGGAAGATCACAGATACGCAGTATTTT
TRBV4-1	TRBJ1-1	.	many	CASSQGSWLRDHTEAFF	TGCGCCAGCAGCCAAGGTTCATGGCTAAGGGATCACACTGAAGCTTTCTTT
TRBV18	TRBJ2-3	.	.	CASSPLPLDGGTDTQYF	TGTGCCAGCTCACCCCTACCCCTGGACGGCGGCACAGATACGCAGTATTTT
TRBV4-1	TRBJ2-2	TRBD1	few	CASSQDRGLNSGELFF	TGCGCCAGCAGCCAAGACAGGGGGCTTAACTCCGGGGAGCTGTTTTTT
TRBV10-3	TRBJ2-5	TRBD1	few	CAISDRQGARETQYF	TGTGCCATCAGTGATCGGCAGGGGGCAAGGGAGACCCAGTACTTC
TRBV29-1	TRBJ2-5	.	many	CSTLRGSRETQYF	TGCAGCACCCTCAGGGGCTCTCGGGAGACCCAGTACTTC
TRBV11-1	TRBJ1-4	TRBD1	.	CASSGTRDRGAGNEKLFF	TGTGCCAGCAGCGGTACCCGGGACAGGGGTGCTGGAAATGAAAAACTGTTTTTT
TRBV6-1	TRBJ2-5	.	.	CASRDAGWETQYF	TGTGCCAGCAGAGATGCAGGGTGGGAGACCCAGTACTTC
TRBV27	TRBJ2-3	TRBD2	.	CASSPRTSGEPTDTQYF	TGTGCCAGCAGTCCGCGGACTAGCGGGGAACCCACAGATACGCAGTATTTT
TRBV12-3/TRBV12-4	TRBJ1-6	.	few	CASSVKNSPLHF	TGTGCCAGCAGTGTGAAAAATTCACCCCTCCACTTT
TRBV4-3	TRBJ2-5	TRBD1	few	CASSQDHGTGGETQYF	TGCGCCAGCAGCCAAGATCATGGAACAGGGGGAGAGACCCAGTACTTC
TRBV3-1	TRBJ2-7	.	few	CASSQGPGSYEQYF	TGTGCCAGCAGCCAAGGTCCCGGCTCCTACGAGCAGTACTTC
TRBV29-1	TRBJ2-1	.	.	CSVGERYNEQFF	TGCAGCGTGGGAGAGAGATACAATGAGCAGTTCTTC
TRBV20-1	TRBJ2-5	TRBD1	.	CSASRDSQETQYF	TGCAGTGCTAGCCGGGACAGCCAAGAGACCCAGTACTTC
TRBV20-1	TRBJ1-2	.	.	CSAQETRYGYTF	TGCAGTGCACAGGAGACTAGATATGGCTACACCTTC
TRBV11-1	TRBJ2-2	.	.	CASSPGESGELFF	TGTGCCAGCAGCCCCGGGGAGTCCGGGGAGCTGTTTTTT
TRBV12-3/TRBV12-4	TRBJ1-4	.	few	CASSLMGEGEKLFF	TGTGCCAGCAGTTTAATGGGGGAGGGTGAAAAACTGTTTTTT
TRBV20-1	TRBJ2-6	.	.	CSASSASSGANVLTF	TGCAGTGCTAGCTCAGCCTCCTCTGGGGCCAACGTCCTGACTTTC
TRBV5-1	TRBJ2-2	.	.	CASKTGESPAFGELFF	TGCGCCAGTAAGACAGGCGAATCCCCCGCGTTTGGGGAGCTGTTTTTT